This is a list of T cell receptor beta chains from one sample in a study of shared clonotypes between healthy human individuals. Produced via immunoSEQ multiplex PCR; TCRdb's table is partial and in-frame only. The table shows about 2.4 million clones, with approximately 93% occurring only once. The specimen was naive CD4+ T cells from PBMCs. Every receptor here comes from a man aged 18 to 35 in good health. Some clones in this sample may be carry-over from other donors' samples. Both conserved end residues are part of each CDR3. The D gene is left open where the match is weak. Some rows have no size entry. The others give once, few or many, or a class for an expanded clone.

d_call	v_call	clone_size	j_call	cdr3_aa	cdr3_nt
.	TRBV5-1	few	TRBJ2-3	CASSLGDTQYF	TGCGCCAGCAGCTTGGGTGATACGCAGTATTTT
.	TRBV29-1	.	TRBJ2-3	CSVSLTTQYF	TGCAGCGTGTCCCTGACTACGCAGTATTTT
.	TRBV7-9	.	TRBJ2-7	CASTNRDEQYF	TGTGCCAGCACCAACAGGGACGAGCAGTACTTC
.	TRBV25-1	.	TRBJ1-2	CASSSRTGRLYGYTF	TGTGCCAGCAGTTCCCGGACCGGGCGGCTCTATGGCTACACCTTC
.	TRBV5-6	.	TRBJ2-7	CASSLYGSYEQYF	TGTGCCAGCAGCTTGTATGGGTCCTACGAGCAGTACTTC
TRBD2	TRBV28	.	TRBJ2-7	CASSPRTSGRFYEQYF	TGTGCCAGCAGTCCACGGACTAGCGGGAGATTCTACGAGCAGTACTTC
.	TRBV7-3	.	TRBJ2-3	CASSRGGLLGGTDTQYF	TGTGCCAGCAGCCGCGGAGGACTACTAGGTGGCACAGATACGCAGTATTTT
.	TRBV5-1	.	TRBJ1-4	CASRKTGTTNEKLFF	TGCGCCAGCAGAAAAACCGGGACAACTAATGAAAAACTGTTTTTT
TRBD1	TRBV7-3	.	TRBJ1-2	CASSPNRGRSYTF	TGTGCCAGCAGCCCTAACAGGGGGCGTAGCTACACCTTC
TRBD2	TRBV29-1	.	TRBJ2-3	CSVHSGPGETQYF	TGCAGCGTCCATAGCGGGCCCGGAGAAACGCAGTATTTT
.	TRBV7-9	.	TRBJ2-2	CASSLVVSMAVPGELFF	TGTGCCAGCAGCTTAGTGGTATCGATGGCAGTCCCCGGGGAGCTGTTTTTT
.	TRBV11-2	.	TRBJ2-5	CASSFGQTETQYF	TGTGCCAGCAGCTTCGGACAGACGGAGACCCAGTACTTC
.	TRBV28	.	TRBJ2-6	CASSSAGELSGANVLTF	TGTGCCAGCAGCTCAGCAGGGGAACTCTCTGGGGCCAACGTCCTGACTTTC
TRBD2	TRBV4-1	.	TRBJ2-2	CASSQVGLAGANGELFF	TGCGCCAGCAGCCAAGTCGGACTAGCGGGAGCTAACGGGGAGCTGTTTTTT
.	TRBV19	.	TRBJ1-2	CATSGGSAGKHGYTF	TGTGCCACCTCCGGGGGTTCGGCAGGGAAACATGGCTACACCTTC
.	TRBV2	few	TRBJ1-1	CASSATAAEAFF	TGTGCCAGCAGTGCCACGGCGGCTGAAGCTTTCTTT
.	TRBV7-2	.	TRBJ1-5	CASSPKVGAHQPQHF	TGTGCCAGCAGCCCCAAGGTAGGGGCCCATCAGCCCCAGCATTTT
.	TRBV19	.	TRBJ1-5	CASSIARSGGFRRNSNQPQHF	TGTGCCAGTAGTATAGCGCGATCGGGGGGATTCAGACGGAATAGCAATCAGCCCCAGCATTTT